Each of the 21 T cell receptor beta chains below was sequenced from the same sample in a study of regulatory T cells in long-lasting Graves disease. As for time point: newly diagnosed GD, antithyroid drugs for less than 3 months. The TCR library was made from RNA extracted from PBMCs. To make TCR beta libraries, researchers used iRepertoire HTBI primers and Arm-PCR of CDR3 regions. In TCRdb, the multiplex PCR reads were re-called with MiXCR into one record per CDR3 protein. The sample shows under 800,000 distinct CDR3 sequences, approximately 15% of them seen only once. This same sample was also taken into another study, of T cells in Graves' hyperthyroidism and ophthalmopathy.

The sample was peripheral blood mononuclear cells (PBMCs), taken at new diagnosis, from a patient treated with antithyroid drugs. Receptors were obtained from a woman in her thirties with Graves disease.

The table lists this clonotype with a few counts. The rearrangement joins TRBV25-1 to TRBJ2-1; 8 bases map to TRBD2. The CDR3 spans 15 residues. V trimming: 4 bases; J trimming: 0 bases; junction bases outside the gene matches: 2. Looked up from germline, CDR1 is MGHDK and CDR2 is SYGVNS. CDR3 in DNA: TGTGCCAGCAGTGGCAGCGGGGGCTCCTACAATGAGCAGTTCTTC. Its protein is CASSGSGGSYNEQFF. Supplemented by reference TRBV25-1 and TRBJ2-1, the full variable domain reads EADIYQTPRYLVIGTGKKITLECSQTMGHDKMYWYQQDPGMELHLIHYSYGVNSTEKGDLSSESTVSRIRTEHFPLTLESARPSHTSQYLCASSGSGGSYNEQFFGPGTRLTVL.

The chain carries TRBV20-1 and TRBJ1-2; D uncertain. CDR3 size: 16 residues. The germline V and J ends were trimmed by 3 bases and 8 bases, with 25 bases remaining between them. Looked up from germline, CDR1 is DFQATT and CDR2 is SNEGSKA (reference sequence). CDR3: CSASLPGLYGLRGYTF. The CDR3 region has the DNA TGCAGTGCTAGTCTGCCGGGATTGTACGGCTTGAGAGGCTACACCTTC.

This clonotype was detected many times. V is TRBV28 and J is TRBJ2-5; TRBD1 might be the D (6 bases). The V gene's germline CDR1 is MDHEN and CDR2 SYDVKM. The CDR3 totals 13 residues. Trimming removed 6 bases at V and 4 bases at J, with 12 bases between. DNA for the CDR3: TGTGCCAGCAGACAACAGGGACGAGAGACCCAGTACTTC. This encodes CASRQQGRETQYF.

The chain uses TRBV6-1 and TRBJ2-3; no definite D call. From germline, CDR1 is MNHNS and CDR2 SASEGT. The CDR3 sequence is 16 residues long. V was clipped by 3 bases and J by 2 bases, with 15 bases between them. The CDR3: CASSDRNGAATDTQYF. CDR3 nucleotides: TGTGCCAGCAGTGACCGCAACGGAGCAGCCACAGATACGCAGTATTTT.

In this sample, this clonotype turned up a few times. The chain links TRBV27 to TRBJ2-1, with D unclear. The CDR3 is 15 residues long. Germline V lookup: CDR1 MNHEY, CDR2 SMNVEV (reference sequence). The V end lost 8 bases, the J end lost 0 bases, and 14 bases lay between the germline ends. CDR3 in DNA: TGTGCCAGCCAGCAAGGGAAAATCTCCTACAATGAGCAGTTCTTC. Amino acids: CASQQGKISYNEQFF.

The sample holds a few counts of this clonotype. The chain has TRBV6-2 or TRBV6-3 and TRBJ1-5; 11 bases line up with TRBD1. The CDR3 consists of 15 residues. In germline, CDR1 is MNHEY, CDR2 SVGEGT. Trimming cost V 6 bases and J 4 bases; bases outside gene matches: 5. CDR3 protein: CASSPGQGGNQPQHF. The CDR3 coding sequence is TGTGCCAGCAGCCCGGGACAGGGGGGAAATCAGCCCCAGCATTTT.

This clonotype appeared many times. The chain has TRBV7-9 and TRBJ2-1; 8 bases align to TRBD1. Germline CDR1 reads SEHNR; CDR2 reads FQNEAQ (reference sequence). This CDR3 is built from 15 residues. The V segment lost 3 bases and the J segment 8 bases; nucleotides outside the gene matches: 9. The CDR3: CASSFRGRGIDEQFF. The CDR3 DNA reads TGTGCCAGCAGCTTCAGGGGGCGCGGAATCGATGAGCAGTTCTTC.

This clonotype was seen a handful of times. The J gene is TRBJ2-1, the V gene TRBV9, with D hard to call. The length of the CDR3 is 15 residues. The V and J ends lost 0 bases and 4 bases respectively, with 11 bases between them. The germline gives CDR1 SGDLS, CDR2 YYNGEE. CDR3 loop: CASSVVGSGYNEQFF. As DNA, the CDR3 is TGTGCCAGCAGCGTAGTAGGGTCCGGATACAATGAGCAGTTCTTC.

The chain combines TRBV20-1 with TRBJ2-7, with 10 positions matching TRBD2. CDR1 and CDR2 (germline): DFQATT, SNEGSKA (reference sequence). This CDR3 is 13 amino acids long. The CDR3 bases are TGCAGCCCTGGGACTAGCGATTCCTACGAGCAGTACTTC. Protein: CSPGTSDSYEQYF.

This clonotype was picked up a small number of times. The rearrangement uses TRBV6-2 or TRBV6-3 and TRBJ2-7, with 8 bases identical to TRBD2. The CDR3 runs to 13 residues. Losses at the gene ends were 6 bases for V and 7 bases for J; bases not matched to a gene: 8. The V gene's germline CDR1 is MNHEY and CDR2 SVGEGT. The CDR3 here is CASRPGLGEEQYF. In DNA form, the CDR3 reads TGTGCCAGCAGACCGGGACTAGGAGAAGAGCAGTACTTC.

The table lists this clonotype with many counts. In DNA form, the CDR3 reads TGTGCCAGCAGTCTACTCCCCTACAATGAGCAGTTCTTC. Residues: CASSLLPYNEQFF. The V gene is TRBV2, the J gene TRBJ2-1; D is uncertain. V dropped 5 bases and J dropped 2 bases, with 7 bases sitting between them. This CDR3 region has 13 residues. Per germline, CDR1 SNHLY and CDR2 FYNNEI.

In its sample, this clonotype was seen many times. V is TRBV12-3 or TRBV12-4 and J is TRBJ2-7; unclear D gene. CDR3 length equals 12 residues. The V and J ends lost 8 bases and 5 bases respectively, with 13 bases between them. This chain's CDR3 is CASVAHTDEQYF. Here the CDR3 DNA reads TGTGCCAGCGTTGCCCACACGGACGAGCAGTACTTC.

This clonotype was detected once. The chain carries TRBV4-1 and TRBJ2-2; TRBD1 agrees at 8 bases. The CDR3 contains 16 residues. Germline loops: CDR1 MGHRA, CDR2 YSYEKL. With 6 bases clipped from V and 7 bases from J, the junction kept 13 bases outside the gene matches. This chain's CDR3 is CASRPTGGDRSGELFF. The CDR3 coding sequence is TGCGCCAGCAGGCCTACAGGGGGAGATAGGAGCGGGGAGCTGTTTTTT.

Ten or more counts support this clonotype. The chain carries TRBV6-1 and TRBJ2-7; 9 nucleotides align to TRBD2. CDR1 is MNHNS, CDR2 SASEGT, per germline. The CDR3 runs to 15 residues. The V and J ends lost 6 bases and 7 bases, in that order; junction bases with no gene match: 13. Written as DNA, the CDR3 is TGTGCCAGCAGCGCGGTAGGACTAGCGAAGGGGGAGCAGTACTTC. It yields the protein CASSAVGLAKGEQYF.

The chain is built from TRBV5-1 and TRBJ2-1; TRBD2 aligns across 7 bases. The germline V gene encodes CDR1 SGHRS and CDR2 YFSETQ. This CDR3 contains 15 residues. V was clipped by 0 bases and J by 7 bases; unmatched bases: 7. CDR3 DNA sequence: TGCGCCAGCAGCTTGGAGGTGGGAGGGGATAATGAGCAGTTCTTC. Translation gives CASSLEVGGDNEQFF.

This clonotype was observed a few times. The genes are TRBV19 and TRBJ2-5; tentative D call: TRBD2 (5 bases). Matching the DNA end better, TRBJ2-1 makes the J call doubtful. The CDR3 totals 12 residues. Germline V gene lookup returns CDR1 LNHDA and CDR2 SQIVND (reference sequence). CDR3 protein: CASSNSGNEQFF. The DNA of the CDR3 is TGTGCCAGTAGTAATTCGGGAAATGAGCAGTTCTTC.

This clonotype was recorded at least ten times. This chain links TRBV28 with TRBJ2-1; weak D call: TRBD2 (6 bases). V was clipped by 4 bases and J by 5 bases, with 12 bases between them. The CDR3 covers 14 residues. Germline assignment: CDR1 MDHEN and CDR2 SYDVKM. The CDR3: CASSWDFLNNEQFF. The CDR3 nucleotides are TGTGCCAGCAGTTGGGACTTCCTAAACAATGAGCAGTTCTTC.

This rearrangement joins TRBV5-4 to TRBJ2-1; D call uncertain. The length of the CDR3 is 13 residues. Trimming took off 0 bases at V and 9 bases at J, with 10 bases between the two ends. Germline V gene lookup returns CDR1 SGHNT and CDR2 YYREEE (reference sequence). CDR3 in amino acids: CASSLEPPGEQFF. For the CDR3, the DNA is TGTGCCAGCAGCTTGGAGCCCCCGGGTGAGCAGTTCTTC. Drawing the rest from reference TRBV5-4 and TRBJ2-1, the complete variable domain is ETGVTQSPTHLIKTRGQQVTLRCSSQSGHNTVSWYQQALGQGPQFIFQYYREEENGRGNFPPRFSGLQFPNYSSELNVNALELDDSALYLCASSLEPPGEQFFGPGTRLTVL.

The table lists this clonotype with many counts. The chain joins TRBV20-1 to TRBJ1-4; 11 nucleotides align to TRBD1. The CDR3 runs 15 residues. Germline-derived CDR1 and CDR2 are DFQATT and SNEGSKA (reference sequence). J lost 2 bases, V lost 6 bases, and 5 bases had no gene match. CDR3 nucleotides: TGCAGTGCCGGACAGGGGGCAAACACTAATGAAAAACTGTTTTTT. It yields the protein CSAGQGANTNEKLFF.

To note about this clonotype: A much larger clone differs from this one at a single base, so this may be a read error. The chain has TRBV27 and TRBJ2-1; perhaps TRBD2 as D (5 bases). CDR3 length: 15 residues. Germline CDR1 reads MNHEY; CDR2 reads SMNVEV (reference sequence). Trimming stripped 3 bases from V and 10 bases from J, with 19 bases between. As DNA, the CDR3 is TGTGCCAGCAGTTTGGGCGGGCCATTCTCCTACGAGCAGTTCTTC. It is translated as CASSLGGPFSYEQFF.

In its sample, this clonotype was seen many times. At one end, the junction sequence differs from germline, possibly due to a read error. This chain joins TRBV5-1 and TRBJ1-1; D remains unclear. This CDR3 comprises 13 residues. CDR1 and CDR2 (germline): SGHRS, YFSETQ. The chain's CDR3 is CASSLEQNTEAFF. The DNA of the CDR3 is TGTGCCAGCAGCTTAGAACAGAACACTGAAGCTTTCTTT.